What follows are 30 T cell receptor beta chains derived from one specimen sequenced in a study of human T cells and chemical hapten exposure. Time point defined: healthy volunteer bleed at 6 weeks. Someone pulled total RNA out of unfractionated whole blood. Via MiXCR, TCRdb re-called the RACE reads, giving one row per CDR3 protein. The sample contains around 65,000 distinct CDR3 sequences, about 6.5% of which appear only once. Material for sequencing was whole blood. The receptors here all came from a female donor in good health. Some clones in this sample may be carry-over from other donors' samples.

At least ten counts were recorded for this clonotype. The chain joins TRBV5-1 to TRBJ2-5; TRBD2 agrees at 7 bases. The V gene's germline CDR1 is SGHRS and CDR2 YFSETQ. V gave up 3 bases and J gave up 5 bases; unmatched junction bases: 10. The CDR3 consists of 15 residues. CDR3 protein: CASSWTSGDQETQYF. The CDR3 DNA follows: TGCGCCAGCAGCTGGACAAGCGGGGATCAGGAGACCCAGTACTTC.

The rearrangement joins TRBV7-6 to TRBJ2-2; D is uncertain. The CDR3 sequence is 17 residues long. Deletions cut 2 bases from V and 6 bases from J, with 19 bases between. Germline CDR1 reads SGHVS; CDR2 reads FNYEAQ. CDR3 protein: CASSLTPRTRRPGELFF. CDR3 nucleotides: TGTGCCAGCAGCTTAACCCCTCGGACCAGACGGCCCGGGGAGCTGTTTTTT.

This clonotype occurred many times. This rearrangement joins TRBV30 to TRBJ1-4; no firm D call. The germline V gene has CDR1 GTSNPN and CDR2 SVGIG (reference sequence). Trimming took 4 bases from V and 0 from J, leaving 12 bases between them. The CDR3 has 15 residues. The CDR3 sequence is CAWMRAGSTNEKLFF. CDR3 sequence (DNA): TGTGCCTGGATGAGGGCCGGCTCAACTAATGAAAAACTGTTTTTT.

This clonotype occurred many times. The J gene is TRBJ2-3, the V gene TRBV20-1; 13 bases are a match to TRBD2. The CDR3 is 17 residues long. Trimming at V came to 5 bases and at J to 2 bases, leaving 10 bases not matched to a gene. In germline, CDR1 is DFQATT, CDR2 SNEGSKA (reference sequence). CDR3 coding DNA: TGCAGTGCTTACCCGGGACTAGCGGGAAGGTACACAGATACGCAGTATTTT. Translation gives CSAYPGLAGRYTDTQYF.

This clonotype was recorded many times. The chain employs TRBV6-5 and TRBJ1-5; D is uncertain. Between the trimmed V and J ends, which lost 2 bases and 4 bases, there was a span of 6 bases. Germline V lookup: CDR1 MNHEY, CDR2 SVGAGI. CDR3 length equals 13 residues. CDR3 sequence (DNA): TGTGCCAGCAGTTACACAGAAAATCAGCCCCAGCATTTT. This gives the protein CASSYTENQPQHF.

V and J are TRBV7-2 and TRBJ2-4; weak D call: TRBD1 (6 bases). The CDR3 has 13 residues. Per germline, CDR1 SGHTA and CDR2 FQGNSA. V lost 0 bases, J lost 7 bases, and 7 bases lay in between. The CDR3 DNA follows: TGTGCCAGCAGCTTAGCGAGGGGGAACATTCAGTACTTC. Its protein product is CASSLARGNIQYF.

This clonotype was picked up many times. This rearrangement joins TRBV12-3 or TRBV12-4 to TRBJ1-3; D is possibly TRBD1 (5 bases). This CDR3 comprises 13 residues. V shed 3 bases and J shed 9 bases, with 12 bases lying between them. This CDR3 reads CASSFHGQGTIYF. In DNA form, the CDR3 reads TGTGCCAGCAGTTTTCACGGACAAGGCACCATATATTTT.

The chain employs TRBV25-1 and TRBJ2-7, with D possibly matching TRBD1 (6 bases). This CDR3 has 14 amino acids. CDR1 and CDR2 (germline): MGHDK, SYGVNS. Trimming took 5 bases from V and 2 from J, leaving 13 bases between them. The CDR3 is CASSPRDITYEQYF. The CDR3 DNA is TGTGCCAGCAGTCCCCGGGACATAACCTACGAGCAGTACTTC.

This clonotype was picked up many times. The CDR3 region is CASSSQGWAILGQFF. CDR3 DNA sequence: TGTGCCAGCAGTTCTCAGGGCTGGGCAATCCTGGGGCAGTTCTTC. The chain joins TRBV28 to TRBJ2-1, with TRBD1 as a possible D gene (5 bases). V lost 4 bases and J lost 12, with 22 bases in between. Germline-derived CDR1 and CDR2 are MDHEN and SYDVKM. This CDR3 region has 15 residues.

The chain is built from TRBV30 and TRBJ2-5; 7 nucleotides line up with TRBD2. The J segment lost 3 bases and the V segment lost 4 bases, leaving 5 bases of the junction unmatched. CDR3 length equals 13 residues. Germline V gene data show CDR1 as GTSNPN and CDR2 as SVGIG (reference sequence). CDR3 nucleotide sequence: TGTGCCTGGATCCTGAGCGGGGAAGAGACCCAGTACTTC. Translation gives CAWILSGEETQYF.

In its sample, this clonotype was seen many times. The V call is TRBV10-3, the J call TRBJ2-5, with D tentatively TRBD2 (6 bases). The CDR3 has 14 residues. Trimming took 0 bases from V and 4 from J, leaving 9 bases between them. From germline, CDR1 is ENHRY and CDR2 SYGVKD. The CDR3 coding sequence is TGTGCCATCAGTGAGTCAGGAGGGATAGAGACCCAGTACTTC. Translation gives CAISESGGIETQYF.

The CDR3, as DNA: TGTGCCAGCAGTTTAGGGACAGGGGCCGGCGGGGAGCTGTTTTTT. It codes for CASSLGTGAGGELFF. The V and J genes are TRBV28 and TRBJ2-2; 10 nucleotides agree with TRBD1. Trimming removed 2 bases from V and 7 bases from J; junction bases left unmatched: 4. The length of the CDR3 is 15 residues. The germline CDR1 and CDR2 sequences are MDHEN and SYDVKM.

This clonotype was seen many times. The chain joins TRBV20-1 to TRBJ2-7; the match to TRBD1 covers 10 bases. Losses at the gene ends were 1 base for V and 3 bases for J; bases not matched to a gene: 6. CDR3 length: 15 residues. Germline V CDR1 and CDR2: DFQATT, SNEGSKA (reference sequence). This CDR3 is CSARGPWTGGYEQYF. The CDR3 coding sequence is TGCAGTGCTAGAGGCCCCTGGACAGGGGGCTACGAGCAGTACTTC.

This clonotype has a count of ten or more. The chain links TRBV29-1 to TRBJ2-7, with 8 bases matching TRBD2. J lost 3 bases, V lost 1 base, and 5 bases had no gene match. The length of the CDR3 is 14 residues. Germline CDR1 reads SQVTM; CDR2 reads ANQGSEA. CDR3 in DNA: TGCAGCGTTGAAGCTGGAGCGGGGGTCTACGAGCAGTACTTC. This codes for CSVEAGAGVYEQYF.

This clonotype was seen at least ten times. V is TRBV6-5 and J is TRBJ2-1; TRBD1 matches 9 bases. Losses at the gene ends were 0 bases for V and 8 bases for J; bases not matched to a gene: 11. Germline V gives CDR1 MNHEY, CDR2 SVGAGI. This CDR3 has 17 residues. The CDR3 protein is CASSYSWTGEKQDEQFF. The CDR3 DNA sequence: TGTGCCAGCAGTTACTCTTGGACAGGGGAAAAACAGGATGAGCAGTTCTTC.

The rearrangement links TRBV27 to TRBJ1-6; D uncertain. The CDR3 is 17 amino acids. V shed 1 base and J shed 6 bases, with 16 bases lying between them. From germline, CDR1 is MNHEY and CDR2 SMNVEV (reference sequence). The CDR3 sequence is CASSLWSGFGGNSPLHF. In DNA form, the CDR3 reads TGTGCCAGCAGTTTATGGTCCGGGTTCGGTGGTAATTCACCCCTCCACTTT.

This clonotype was seen more than once but under ten times. V usage is TRBV14 and J usage is TRBJ2-7; D is unclear. Germline V gene lookup returns CDR1 SGHDN and CDR2 FVKESK. The ends were cut back, 1 base at V and 6 bases at J, with 16 bases in the middle. The CDR3 spans 15 residues. CDR3 sequence (DNA): TGTGCCAGCAGCCAAGTAAGTCCTTTAACCGGCGAGCAGTACTTC. It yields the protein CASSQVSPLTGEQYF.

The CDR3 coding sequence is TGTGCCAGCAGCTGGGGACCGATCCTTAGCAATCAGCCCCAGCATTTT. Translating it yields CASSWGPILSNQPQHF. The rearrangement uses TRBV5-5 and TRBJ1-5, with D possibly being TRBD1 (5 bases). This CDR3 is built from 16 residues. CDR1 is SGHKS and CDR2 is YYEKEE in the germline V gene (reference sequence). Trimming left V 3 bases short and J 0 bases short, with 13 bases between.

There are a few counts of this clonotype. The V and J genes are TRBV7-8 and TRBJ2-5, with unresolved D. CDR3 length: 13 residues. V lost 0 bases and J lost 2, with 4 bases in between. Germline V gene lookup returns CDR1 SGHVS and CDR2 FQNEAQ. In DNA, the CDR3 is TGTGCCAGCAGCTTAGCAGAGCAAGAGACCCAGTACTTC. Residues: CASSLAEQETQYF.

Notes on this clonotype: An end of the junction does not agree with germline; a read error may underlie this. The J gene is TRBJ2-4, the V gene TRBV18; 9 bases map to TRBD2. Per germline, CDR1 KGHSH and CDR2 LQKENI. The CDR3 loop spans 16 amino acids. CDR3 residues: CASPPVPSGTKNIQYF. CDR3 sequence (DNA): TGTGCCAGCCCACCAGTTCCTAGCGGGACGAAAAACATTCAGTACTTC.

This clonotype was counted between two and nine times. V and J are TRBV28 and TRBJ2-3; D might be TRBD1 or TRBD2, each matching 5 bases. Trimming cost V 3 bases and J 2 bases, with 15 bases left between them. Germline CDR1 MDHEN, CDR2 SYDVKM. The CDR3 has 16 amino acids. The CDR3 protein is CASSLRTRGNTDTQYF. The CDR3, as DNA: TGTGCCAGCAGTTTGAGGACGAGGGGCAACACAGATACGCAGTATTTT.

About this clonotype itself: A much larger clone lies a single base off, so this may be a read error. J is TRBJ2-7 and V is TRBV20-1, with D perhaps matching TRBD2 (7 bases). The V and J ends lost 0 bases and 5 bases respectively, with 14 bases between them. The CDR3 extends over 14 amino acids. Germline V gene data show CDR1 as DFQATT and CDR2 as SNEGSKA (reference sequence). In nucleotides, the CDR3 is TGCAGTGCTAGAGATCGAGAGGGGGGGGACGAGCAGTACTTC. This encodes CSARDREGGDEQYF.

V gene TRBV6-2 or TRBV6-3 combines with J gene TRBJ2-7; no firm D call. Deletions cut 5 bases from V and 7 bases from J, with 15 bases between. CDR1 and CDR2 (germline): MNHEY, SVGEGT. The CDR3 totals 13 residues. CDR3 sequence: CASSPSATGEQYF. The CDR3 DNA follows: TGTGCCAGCAGTCCCTCCGCTACTGGTGAGCAGTACTTC.

The table lists this clonotype with many counts. The gene calls are TRBV20-1 and TRBJ2-7; no definite D call. CDR3 size: 13 residues. Trimming pared 0 bases from V and 4 bases from J, leaving 10 bases between. Germline V gene data show CDR1 as DFQATT and CDR2 as SNEGSKA (reference sequence). CDR3 protein: CSARDWSSYEQYF. The DNA of the CDR3 is TGCAGTGCTAGAGATTGGTCGAGTTACGAGCAGTACTTC.

The chain links TRBV4-1 to TRBJ1-1; D is unclear. Trimming took off 0 bases at V and 1 base at J, with 9 bases between the two ends. Looked up from germline, CDR1 is MGHRA and CDR2 is YSYEKL. This CDR3 contains 15 residues. CDR3: CASSQDLQRNTEAFF. The DNA of the CDR3 is TGCGCCAGCAGCCAAGATCTGCAGAGGAACACTGAAGCTTTCTTT.

This clonotype has ten or more counts. The chain employs TRBV4-3 and TRBJ1-1, with D unresolved. Germline lookup yields CDR1 LGHNA and CDR2 YSLEER. The CDR3 length is 13 residues. V was clipped by 0 bases and J by 1 base, with 3 bases between them. CDR3 DNA sequence: TGCGCCAGCAGCCAAGAGCCGAACACTGAAGCTTTCTTT. Its protein is CASSQEPNTEAFF.

This clonotype was picked up a small number of times. This chain uses TRBV29-1 with TRBJ2-3; 8 nucleotides match TRBD2. Germline CDR1 is SQVTM and CDR2 is ANQGSEA. Trimming took 5 bases from V and 3 from J; bases not matched to a gene: 4. CDR3 length: 13 residues. The chain's CDR3 is CSVSGRGTDTQYF. The CDR3, as DNA: TGCAGCGTTAGCGGGAGAGGGACAGATACGCAGTATTTT.

This clonotype was observed a handful of times. V usage is TRBV5-1 and J usage is TRBJ2-7; TRBD2 matches 7 bases. Germline V gives CDR1 SGHRS, CDR2 YFSETQ. V lost 2 bases to trimming and J lost 10 bases; unmatched junction nucleotides: 9. The CDR3 has 13 amino acids. As DNA, the CDR3 is TGCGCCAGCAGCTTAGGCCCTCTAGCGGATCAGTACTTC. Translated, it gives CASSLGPLADQYF.

This clonotype appeared many times. This chain joins TRBV7-2 and TRBJ2-1; TRBD2 matches at 8 bases. V was pared by 5 bases and J by 7 bases, with 13 bases of the junction left unmatched. The CDR3 runs to 16 residues. The germline V gene has CDR1 SGHTA and CDR2 FQGNSA. CDR3: CASSIEGGRFGNEQFF. Here the CDR3 DNA reads TGTGCCAGCAGCATAGAGGGCGGGAGGTTTGGTAATGAGCAGTTCTTC.

The gene calls are TRBV7-2 and TRBJ1-4, with a tentative D call TRBD1 (5 bases). Germline-derived CDR1 and CDR2 are SGHTA and FQGNSA. V lost 3 bases and J 2 bases, leaving 10 bases between the germline ends. The CDR3 runs to 15 residues. In DNA form, the CDR3 reads TGTGCCAGCAGCTTTGCAGGGTTCACTAATGAAAAACTGTTTTTT. Encoded protein: CASSFAGFTNEKLFF. The whole variable domain, remainder taken from reference TRBV7-2 and TRBJ1-4, is GAGVSQSPSNKVTEKGKDVELRCDPISGHTALYWYRQSLGQGLEFLIYFQGNSAPDKSGLPSDRFSAERTGGSVSTLTIQRTQQEDSAVYLCASSFAGFTNEKLFFGSGTQLSVL.